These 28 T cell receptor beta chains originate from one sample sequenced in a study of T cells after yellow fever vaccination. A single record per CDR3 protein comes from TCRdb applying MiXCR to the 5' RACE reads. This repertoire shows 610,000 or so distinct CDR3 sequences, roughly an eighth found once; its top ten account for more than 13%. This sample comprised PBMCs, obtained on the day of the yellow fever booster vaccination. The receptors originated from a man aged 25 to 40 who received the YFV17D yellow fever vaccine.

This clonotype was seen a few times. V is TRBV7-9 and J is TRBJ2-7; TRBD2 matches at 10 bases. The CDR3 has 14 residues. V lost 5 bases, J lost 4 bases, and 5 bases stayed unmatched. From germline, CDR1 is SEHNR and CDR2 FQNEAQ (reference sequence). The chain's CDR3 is CASSVLAGQYEQYF. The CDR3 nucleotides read TGTGCCAGCAGCGTACTAGCGGGACAGTACGAGCAGTACTTC.

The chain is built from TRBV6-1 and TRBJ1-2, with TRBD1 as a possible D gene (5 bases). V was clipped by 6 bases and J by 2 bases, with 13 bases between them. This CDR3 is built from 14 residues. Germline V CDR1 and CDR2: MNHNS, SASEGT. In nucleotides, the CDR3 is TGTGCCAGCAGACCATACCAGGGAAACTATGGCTACACCTTC. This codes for CASRPYQGNYGYTF.

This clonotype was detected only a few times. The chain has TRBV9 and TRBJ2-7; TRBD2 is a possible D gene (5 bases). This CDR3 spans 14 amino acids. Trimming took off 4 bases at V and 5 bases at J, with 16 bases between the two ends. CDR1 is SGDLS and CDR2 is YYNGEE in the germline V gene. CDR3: CASSSLTERDEQYF. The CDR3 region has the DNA TGTGCCAGCAGCTCCCTAACCGAGAGGGACGAGCAGTACTTC.

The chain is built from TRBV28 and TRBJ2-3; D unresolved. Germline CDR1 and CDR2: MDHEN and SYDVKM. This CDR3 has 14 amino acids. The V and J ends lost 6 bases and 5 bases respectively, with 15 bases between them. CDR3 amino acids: CASRTGPPLDTQYF. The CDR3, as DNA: TGTGCCAGCAGAACCGGGCCCCCGCTAGATACGCAGTATTTT. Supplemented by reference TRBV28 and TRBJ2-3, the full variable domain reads DVKVTQSSRYLVKRTGEKVFLECVQDMDHENMFWYRQDPGLGLRLIYFSYDVKMKEKGDIPEGYSVSREKKERFSLILESASTNQTSMYLCASRTGPPLDTQYFGPGTRLTVL.

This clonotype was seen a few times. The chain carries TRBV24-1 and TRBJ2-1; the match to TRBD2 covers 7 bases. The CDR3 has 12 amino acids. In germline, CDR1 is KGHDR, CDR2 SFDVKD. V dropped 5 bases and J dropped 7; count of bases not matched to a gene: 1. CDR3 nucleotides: TGTGCCACCAGTGGAGCGGGGAATGAGCAGTTCTTC. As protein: CATSGAGNEQFF.

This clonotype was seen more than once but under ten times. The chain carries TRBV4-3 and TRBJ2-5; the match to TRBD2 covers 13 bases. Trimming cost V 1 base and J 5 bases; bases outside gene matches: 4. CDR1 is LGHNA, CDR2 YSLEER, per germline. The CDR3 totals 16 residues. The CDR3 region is CASSQGPTSGRETQYF. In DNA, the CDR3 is TGCGCCAGCAGCCAAGGCCCGACTAGCGGGAGGGAGACCCAGTACTTC.

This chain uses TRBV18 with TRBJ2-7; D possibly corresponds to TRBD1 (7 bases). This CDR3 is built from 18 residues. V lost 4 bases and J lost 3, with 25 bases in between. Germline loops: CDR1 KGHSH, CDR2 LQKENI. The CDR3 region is CASSRRGRTGQENYEQYF. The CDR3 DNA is TGTGCCAGCTCACGGAGGGGCCGGACAGGACAGGAGAACTACGAGCAGTACTTC. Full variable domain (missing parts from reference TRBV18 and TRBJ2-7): NAGVMQNPRHLVRRRGQEARLRCSPMKGHSHVYWYRQLPEEGLKFMVYLQKENIIDESGMPKERFSAEFPKEGPSILRIQQVVRGDSAAYFCASSRRGRTGQENYEQYFGPGTRLTVT.

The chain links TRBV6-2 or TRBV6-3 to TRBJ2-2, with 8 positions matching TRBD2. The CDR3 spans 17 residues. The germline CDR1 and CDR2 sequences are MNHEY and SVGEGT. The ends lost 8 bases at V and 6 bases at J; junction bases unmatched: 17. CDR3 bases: TGTGCCAGCGCGGGGGGAAAGCGGGATTCGGCTCCCGGGGAGCTGTTTTTT. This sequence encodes CASAGGKRDSAPGELFF.

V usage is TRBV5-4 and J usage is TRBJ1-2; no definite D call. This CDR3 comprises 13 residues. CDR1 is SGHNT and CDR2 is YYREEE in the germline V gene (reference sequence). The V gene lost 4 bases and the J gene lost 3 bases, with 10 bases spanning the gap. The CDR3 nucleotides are TGTGCCAGCAGCGTGGACGGATACTATGGCTACACCTTC. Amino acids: CASSVDGYYGYTF.

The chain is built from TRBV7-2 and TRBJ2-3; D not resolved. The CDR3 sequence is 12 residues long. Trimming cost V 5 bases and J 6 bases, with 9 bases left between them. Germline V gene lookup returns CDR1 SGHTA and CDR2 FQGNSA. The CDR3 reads CASSLFSDTQYF. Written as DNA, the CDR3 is TGTGCCAGCAGCCTTTTTTCGGATACGCAGTATTTT.

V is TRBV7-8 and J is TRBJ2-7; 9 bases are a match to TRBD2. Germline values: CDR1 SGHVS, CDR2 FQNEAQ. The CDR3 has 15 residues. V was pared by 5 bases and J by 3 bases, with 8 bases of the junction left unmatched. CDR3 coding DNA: TGTGCCAGCAGCACCACCGGGACTAGCATCTACGAGCAGTACTTC. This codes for CASSTTGTSIYEQYF.

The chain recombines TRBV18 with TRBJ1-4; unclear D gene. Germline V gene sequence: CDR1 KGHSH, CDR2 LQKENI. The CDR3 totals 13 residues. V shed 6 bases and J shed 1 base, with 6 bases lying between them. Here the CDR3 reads CASSFGTNEKLFF. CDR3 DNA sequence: TGTGCCAGCTCTTTCGGAACTAATGAAAAACTGTTTTTT.

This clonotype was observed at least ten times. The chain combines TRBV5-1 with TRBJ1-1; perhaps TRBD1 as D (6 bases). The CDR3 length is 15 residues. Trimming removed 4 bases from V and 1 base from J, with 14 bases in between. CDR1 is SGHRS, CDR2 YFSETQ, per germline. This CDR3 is CASSIGQTSNTEAFF. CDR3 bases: TGCGCCAGCAGCATAGGACAGACTTCGAACACTGAAGCTTTCTTT.

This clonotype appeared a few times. The CDR3 DNA follows: TGTGCCAGCAGCTTAATGGGAGTCGGAGATACGCAGTATTTT. It specifies CASSLMGVGDTQYF. V is TRBV7-2 and J is TRBJ2-3; D might be TRBD2 (5 bases). The germline V gene has CDR1 SGHTA and CDR2 FQGNSA. The CDR3 runs to 14 residues. Trimming cost V 2 bases and J 5 bases, with 11 bases left between them. The full variable domain, completed using reference TRBV7-2 and TRBJ2-3, is GAGVSQSPSNKVTEKGKDVELRCDPISGHTALYWYRQSLGQGLEFLIYFQGNSAPDKSGLPSDRFSAERTGGSVSTLTIQRTQQEDSAVYLCASSLMGVGDTQYFGPGTRLTVL.

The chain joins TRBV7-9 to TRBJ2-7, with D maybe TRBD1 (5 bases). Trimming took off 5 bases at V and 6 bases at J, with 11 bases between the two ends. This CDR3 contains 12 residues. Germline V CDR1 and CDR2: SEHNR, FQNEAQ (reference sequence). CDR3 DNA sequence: TGTGCCAGCAGCCATTCAGGGCCCGAGCAGTACTTC. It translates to CASSHSGPEQYF. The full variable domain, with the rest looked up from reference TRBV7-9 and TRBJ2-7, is DTGVSQNPRHKITKRGQNVTFRCDPISEHNRLYWYRQTLGQGPEFLTYFQNEAQLEKSRLLSDRFSAERPKGSFSTLEIQRTEQGDSAMYLCASSHSGPEQYFGPGTRLTVT.

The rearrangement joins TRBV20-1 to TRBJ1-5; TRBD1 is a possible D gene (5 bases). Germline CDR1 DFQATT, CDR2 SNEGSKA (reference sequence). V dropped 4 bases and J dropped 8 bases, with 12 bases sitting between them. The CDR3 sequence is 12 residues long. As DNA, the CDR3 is TGCAGTGCTACTGGGGGGGTGGAGCCCCAGCATTTT. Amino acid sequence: CSATGGVEPQHF.

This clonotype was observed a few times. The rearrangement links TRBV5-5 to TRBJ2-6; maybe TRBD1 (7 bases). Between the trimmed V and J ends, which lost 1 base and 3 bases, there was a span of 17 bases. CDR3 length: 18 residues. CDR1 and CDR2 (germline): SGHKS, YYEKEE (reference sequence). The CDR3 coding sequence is TGTGCCAGCAGCTTGCGGCCAGGGGGGTTAGATGGGGCCAACGTCCTGACTTTC. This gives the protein CASSLRPGGLDGANVLTF.

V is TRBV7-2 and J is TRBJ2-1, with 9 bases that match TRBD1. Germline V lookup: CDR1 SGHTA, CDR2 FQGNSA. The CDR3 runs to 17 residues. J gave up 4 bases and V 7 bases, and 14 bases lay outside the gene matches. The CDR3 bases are TGTGCCAGCATCTCGATCACCCCGGGACAGGGATACAATGAGCAGTTCTTC. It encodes CASISITPGQGYNEQFF. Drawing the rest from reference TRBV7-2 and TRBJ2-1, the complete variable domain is GAGVSQSPSNKVTEKGKDVELRCDPISGHTALYWYRQSLGQGLEFLIYFQGNSAPDKSGLPSDRFSAERTGGSVSTLTIQRTQQEDSAVYLCASISITPGQGYNEQFFGPGTRLTVL.

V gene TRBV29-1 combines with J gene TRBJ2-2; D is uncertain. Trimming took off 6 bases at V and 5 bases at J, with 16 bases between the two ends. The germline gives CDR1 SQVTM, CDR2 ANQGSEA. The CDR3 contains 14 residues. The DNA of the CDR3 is TGCAGCGTCCCCCCTTTCGGCCAGACCGGGGAGCTGTTTTTT. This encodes CSVPPFGQTGELFF.

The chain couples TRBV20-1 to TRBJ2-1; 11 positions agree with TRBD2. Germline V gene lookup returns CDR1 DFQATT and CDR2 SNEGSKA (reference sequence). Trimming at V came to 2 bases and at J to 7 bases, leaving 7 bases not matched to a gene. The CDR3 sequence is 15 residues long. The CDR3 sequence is CSARLGLAVSNEQFF. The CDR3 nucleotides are TGCAGTGCTAGATTGGGACTAGCGGTCTCTAATGAGCAGTTCTTC.

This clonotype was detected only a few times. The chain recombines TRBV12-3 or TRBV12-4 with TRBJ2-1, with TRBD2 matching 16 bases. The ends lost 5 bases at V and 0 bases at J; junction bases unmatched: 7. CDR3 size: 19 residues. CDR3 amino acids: CASSNGGTSGRGSYNEQFF. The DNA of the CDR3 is TGTGCCAGCAGTAACGGAGGGACTAGCGGGAGGGGCTCCTACAATGAGCAGTTCTTC.

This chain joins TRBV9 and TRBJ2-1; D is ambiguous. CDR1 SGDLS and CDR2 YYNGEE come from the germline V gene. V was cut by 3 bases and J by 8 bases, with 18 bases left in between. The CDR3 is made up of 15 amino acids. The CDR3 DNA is TGTGCCAGCAGCGCGGGCGGACGTAGCACCCATGAGCAGTTCTTC. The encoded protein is CASSAGGRSTHEQFF.

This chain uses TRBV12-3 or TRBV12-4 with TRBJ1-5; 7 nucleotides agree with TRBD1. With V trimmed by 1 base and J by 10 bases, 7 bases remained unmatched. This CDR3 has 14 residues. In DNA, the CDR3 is TGTGCCAGCAGTTTAGGGGACAGATCCGTTCCCCAGCATTTT. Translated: CASSLGDRSVPQHF.

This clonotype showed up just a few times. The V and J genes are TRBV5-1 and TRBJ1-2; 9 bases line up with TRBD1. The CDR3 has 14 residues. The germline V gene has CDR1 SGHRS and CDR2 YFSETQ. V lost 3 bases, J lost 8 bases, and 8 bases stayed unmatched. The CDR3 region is CASSSKTGGIGYTF. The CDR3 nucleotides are TGCGCCAGCAGCTCGAAGACAGGGGGTATCGGCTACACCTTC. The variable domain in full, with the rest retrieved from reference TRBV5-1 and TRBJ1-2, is KAGVTQTPRYLIKTRGQQVTLSCSPISGHRSVSWYQQTPGQGLQFLFEYFSETQRNKGNFPGRFSGRQFSNSRSEMNVSTLELGDSALYLCASSSKTGGIGYTFGSGTRLTVV.

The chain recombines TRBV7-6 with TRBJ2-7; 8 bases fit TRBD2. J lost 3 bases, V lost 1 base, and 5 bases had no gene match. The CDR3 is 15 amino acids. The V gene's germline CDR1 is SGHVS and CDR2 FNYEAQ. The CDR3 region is CASSLDPGRGYEQYF. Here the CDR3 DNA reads TGTGCCAGCAGCTTAGATCCCGGGAGGGGCTACGAGCAGTACTTC.

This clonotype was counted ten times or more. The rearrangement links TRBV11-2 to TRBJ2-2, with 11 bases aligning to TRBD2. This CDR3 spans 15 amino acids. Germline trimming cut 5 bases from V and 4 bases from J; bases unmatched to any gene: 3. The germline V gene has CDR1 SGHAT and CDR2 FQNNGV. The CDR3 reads CASSPSGRSTGELFF. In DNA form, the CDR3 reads TGTGCCAGCAGCCCTAGCGGGAGGTCCACCGGGGAGCTGTTTTTT. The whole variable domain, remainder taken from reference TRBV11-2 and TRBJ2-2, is EAGVAQSPRYKIIEKRQSVAFWCNPISGHATLYWYQQILGQGPKLLIQFQNNGVVDDSQLPKDRFSAERLKGVDSTLKIQPAKLEDSAVYLCASSPSGRSTGELFFGEGSRLTVL.

The CDR3 DNA follows: TGCAGCGTCCGGGTGGGACACCGGGCGGATGAGCAGTTCTTC. Translated, it gives CSVRVGHRADEQFF. This rearrangement joins TRBV29-1 to TRBJ2-1; perhaps TRBD1 as D (6 bases). V was shortened by 6 bases and J by 8 bases, with 20 bases between the two germline ends. CDR3 length: 14 amino acids. The germline V gene has CDR1 SQVTM and CDR2 ANQGSEA.

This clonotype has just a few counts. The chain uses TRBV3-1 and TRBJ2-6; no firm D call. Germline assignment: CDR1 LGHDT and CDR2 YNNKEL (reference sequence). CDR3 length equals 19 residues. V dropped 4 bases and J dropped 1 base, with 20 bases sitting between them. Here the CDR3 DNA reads TGTGCCAGCAGCCGAAGCGAGGACGGGTTAGTATCTGGGGCCAACGTCCTGACTTTC. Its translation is CASSRSEDGLVSGANVLTF.